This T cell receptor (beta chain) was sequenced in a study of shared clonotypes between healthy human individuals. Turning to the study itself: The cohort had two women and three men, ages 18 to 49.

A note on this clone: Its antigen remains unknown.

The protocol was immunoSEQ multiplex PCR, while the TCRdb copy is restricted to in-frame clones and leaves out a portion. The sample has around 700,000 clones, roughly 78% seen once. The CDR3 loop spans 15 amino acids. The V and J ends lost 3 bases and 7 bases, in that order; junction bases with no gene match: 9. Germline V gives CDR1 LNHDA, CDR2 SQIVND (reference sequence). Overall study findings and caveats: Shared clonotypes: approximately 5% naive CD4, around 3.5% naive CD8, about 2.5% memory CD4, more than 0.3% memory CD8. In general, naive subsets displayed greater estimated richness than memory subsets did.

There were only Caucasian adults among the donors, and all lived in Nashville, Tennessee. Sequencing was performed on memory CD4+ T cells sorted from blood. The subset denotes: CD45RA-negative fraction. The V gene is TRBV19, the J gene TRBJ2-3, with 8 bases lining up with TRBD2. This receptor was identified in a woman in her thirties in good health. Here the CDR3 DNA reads TGTGCCAGTAGTATTCGGGGGGGAACGCACAATACGCAGTATTTT. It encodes CASSIRGGTHNTQYF.